The sequence of this T cell receptor (beta chain) was determined in a study of neurological immune-mediated disorders. Regarding the study as a whole: Sharing of CDR3 amino acid sequences among expanded clones across subjects was absent, suggesting private repertoires in all groups.

Regarding time point: longitudinal time-point 1 (baseline). As for this clonotype: Its matching antigen is unknown.

The cDNA was synthesized by 5'RACE incorporating 10-nucleotide random UMIs. Every sequencing run drew on 15-18 subjects and yielded over 190 million TCR-beta sequences. TCRdb redid the calling of the 5' RACE reads with MiXCR, one entry per CDR3 protein. This table holds about 71,000 distinct CDR3 sequences, approximately 14% found once. V shed 4 bases and J shed 4 bases, with 11 bases lying between them. Germline V gene data show CDR1 as SGHRS and CDR2 as YFSETQ. This CDR3 contains 14 residues. The sequenced material came from PBMCs. The TCR sequence derives from a female donor with HTLV-1-associated myelopathy (HAM/TSP). This chain joins TRBV5-1 and TRBJ2-2; TRBD2 is a possible D gene (5 bases). DNA for the CDR3: TGCGCCAGCAGCATGGGGAGCGGCACCGGGGAGCTGTTTTTT. Translation: CASSMGSGTGELFF.